These T cell receptor beta chains were read from a single sample in a study of cytotoxic CD8 clonotypes in ibrutinib-treated CLL. Using immunoSEQ multiplex PCR, the repertoire was profiled, and TCRdb retains in-frame clones only, with some absent. The sample holds some 160,000 clones, approximately 80% seen once. Sequenced here: PBMCs, sampled after 12 months of ibrutinib treatment. These receptors all come from a human donor with chronic lymphocytic leukemia. Each CDR3 is given with its conserved first and last residue. D genes are given only for firm matches. Rows give clone size only sometimes, using once, few, many, or a class for an expanded clone.

cdr3_aa	cdr3_nt	clone_size	v_call	d_call	j_call
CASNRGGVQQYF	TGTGCCAGCAACCGAGGGGGGGTTCAGCAGTACTTC	NA	TRBV5-6	NA	TRBJ2-7
CASSRGGLFTGELFF	TGTGCCAGCTCGCGGGGGGGCCTGTTCACCGGGGAGCTGTTTTTT	NA	TRBV5-4	TRBD2	TRBJ2-2
CASSLYGEQYF	TGTGCCAGCAGCTTATACGGCGAGCAGTACTTC	NA	TRBV11-2	NA	TRBJ2-7
CASSVTDSSNSPLHF	TGCGCCAGCAGCGTCACGGACAGCAGCAATTCACCCCTCCACTTT	few	TRBV4-1	NA	TRBJ1-6
CASTLTALTDTQYF	TGTGCCAGTACCCTGACAGCCCTCACAGATACGCAGTATTTT	NA	TRBV19	NA	TRBJ2-3
CASSYGPGELFF	TGTGCCAGCAGTTACGGCCCCGGGGAGCTGTTTTTT	NA	TRBV6-6	NA	TRBJ2-2
CASSAPGGGAAALKETQYF	TGTGCCAGCAGCGCCCCGGGCGGGGGGGCCGCTGCTCTTAAAGAGACCCAGTACTTC	NA	TRBV5-4	TRBD2	TRBJ2-5
CASSYLAGRGYNEQFF	TGTGCCAGCAGTTACCTAGCCGGCAGGGGTTACAATGAGCAGTTCTTC	NA	TRBV6-6	NA	TRBJ2-1
CASSQDPGGSTNEKLFF	TGTGCCAGCAGCCAAGATCCAGGGGGCTCAACTAATGAAAAACTGTTTTTT	NA	TRBV4-2	TRBD1	TRBJ1-4
CASSRPGTGASTYGYTF	TGTGCCAGCAGTCGTCCCGGGACAGGGGCCTCAACCTATGGCTACACCTTC	NA	TRBV28	TRBD1	TRBJ1-2
CASSSGQGNPAYGYTF	TGTGCCAGCAGCTCGGGACAGGGTAACCCCGCGTATGGCTACACCTTC	few	TRBV11-2	TRBD1	TRBJ1-2
CASSLAGTGDYGYTF	TGTGCCAGCAGTCTTGCCGGGACAGGTGACTATGGCTACACCTTC	NA	TRBV27	TRBD1	TRBJ1-2
CASSLEGISTDTQYF	TGTGCCAGCAGCTTAGAGGGTATTAGCACAGATACGCAGTATTTT	once	TRBV11-2	NA	TRBJ2-3
CASRTIRDRGNYGYTF	TGTGCCAGCAGGACGATCCGGGACAGGGGAAACTATGGCTACACCTTC	NA	TRBV2	TRBD1	TRBJ1-2
CASSSRGREAFF	TGTGCCAGCAGCTCCAGGGGGCGCGAGGCTTTCTTT	NA	TRBV7-2	TRBD1	TRBJ1-1
CASSLGSSGQETQYF	TGCGCCAGCAGCTTGGGATCGTCGGGGCAAGAGACCCAGTACTTC	NA	TRBV5-1	NA	TRBJ2-5
CASSARHFYGVGANVLTF	TGTGCCAGCAGCGCACGACATTTCTACGGGGTTGGGGCCAACGTCCTGACTTTC	once	TRBV9	NA	TRBJ2-6
CASTDFQGTSYEQYF	TGTGCCAGCACCGACTTCCAAGGCACCTCCTACGAGCAGTACTTC	NA	TRBV6-6	NA	TRBJ2-7
CASQKIPGYEEETQYF	TGTGCCAGCCAAAAAATTCCGGGGTACGAGGAAGAGACCCAGTACTTC	NA	TRBV28	NA	TRBJ2-5
CASRRDFNTGELFF	TGTGCCAGCAGAAGGGACTTTAACACCGGGGAGCTGTTTTTT	NA	TRBV27	NA	TRBJ2-2
CASILKQGEAFF	TGTGCCAGCATTCTAAAACAGGGTGAAGCTTTCTTT	few	TRBV6-5	NA	TRBJ1-1
CSVGVPNEQFF	TGCAGCGTAGGGGTTCCAAATGAGCAGTTCTTC	once	TRBV29-1	NA	TRBJ2-1
CASRPGWGSYEQYF	TGTGCAAGTCGCCCGGGGTGGGGCTCCTACGAGCAGTACTTC	NA	TRBV12-2	NA	TRBJ2-7
CASLMGGGQETQYF	TGTGCCAGCTTAATGGGGGGGGGCCAGGAGACCCAGTACTTC	NA	TRBV6-6	NA	TRBJ2-5
CASSSGLVYNEQFF	TGTGCCAGCAGCTCGGGACTTGTTTACAATGAGCAGTTCTTC	NA	TRBV7-9	NA	TRBJ2-1
CASSLFGQGLGGSYYEQYF	TGTGCCAGCAGCTTGTTCGGACAGGGGCTGGGAGGGAGCTACTACGAGCAGTACTTC	NA	TRBV5-6	TRBD1	TRBJ2-7
CASSPYPSLDTQYF	TGTGCCAGCAGTCCGTACCCCTCTTTGGATACGCAGTATTTT	NA	TRBV2	NA	TRBJ2-3
CASSPTRPTGRAEAFF	TGTGCCAGCAGCCCTACACGGCCCACAGGGAGGGCTGAAGCTTTCTTT	NA	TRBV7-9	NA	TRBJ1-1
CASRRAEAANEQFF	TGTGCCAGCAGGCGCGCTGAGGCTGCGAATGAGCAGTTCTTC	NA	TRBV2	NA	TRBJ2-1
CASSRTGHISNEQFF	TGCGCCAGCAGCCGGACCGGGCACATCTCCAATGAGCAGTTCTTC	NA	TRBV4-3	NA	TRBJ2-1
CAGRGQGANYGYTF	TGTGCCGGAAGGGGACAGGGGGCAAACTATGGCTACACCTTC	NA	TRBV7-9	TRBD1	TRBJ1-2
CASSLVLGSYQPQHF	TGTGCCAGCAGCTTAGTTTTGGGGAGCTATCAGCCCCAGCATTTT	NA	TRBV7-8	NA	TRBJ1-5
CASSVDVKNTEAFF	TGTGCCAGCAGCGTAGACGTGAAAAACACTGAAGCTTTCTTT	few	TRBV9	NA	TRBJ1-1
CASSAGTMNTGELFF	TGTGCCAGCAGTGCCGGGACTATGAACACCGGGGAGCTGTTTTTT	NA	TRBV27	TRBD2	TRBJ2-2
CASSLAGTSGYNEQFF	TGTGCCAGCAGCTTAGCTGGGACTAGCGGGTACAATGAGCAGTTCTTC	once	TRBV11-3	TRBD2	TRBJ2-1
CASYWDSLGGLAGDLNTGELFF	TGTGCCTCCTACTGGGACAGCCTGGGGGGACTAGCGGGAGACCTGAACACCGGGGAGCTGTTTTTT	NA	TRBV15	TRBD2	TRBJ2-2
CASSLSLNTGELFF	TGTGCCAGCAGCTTAAGCCTCAACACCGGGGAGCTGTTTTTT	NA	TRBV7-3	NA	TRBJ2-2
CASRRQGLGVGANVLTF	TGTGCCAGTAGGAGACAGGGGCTTGGTGTTGGGGCCAACGTCCTGACTTTC	NA	TRBV19	TRBD1	TRBJ2-6
CAGVEEGAGNTIYF	TGCGCCGGAGTCGAGGAAGGGGCTGGAAACACCATATATTTT	NA	TRBV10-1	NA	TRBJ1-3